A selection of T cell receptor beta chains follows, all from one sample in a study of CD8 T cells in Susac syndrome. TCRdb used MiXCR to reprocess the immunoSEQ multiplex PCR reads, holding one entry per CDR3 protein. Of about 210,000 distinct CDR3 sequences in the sample, roughly 96% were seen once. Input material: CD4+ T cells from PBMCs. The source is a human donor with multiple sclerosis. Each CDR3 is given with its conserved first and last residue. D genes are given only for firm matches. The size field is filled for only some rows; it gives once, few, many or a size class.

clone_size: -
d_call: TRBD2
v_call: TRBV30
j_call: TRBJ2-2
cdr3_aa: CAWSDGTSGTGELFF
cdr3_nt: TGTGCCTGGAGCGATGGGACTAGCGGTACCGGGGAGCTGTTTTTT

clone_size: -
d_call: TRBD1
v_call: TRBV20-1
j_call: TRBJ2-5
cdr3_aa: CSAKTGGQETQYF
cdr3_nt: TGCAGTGCAAAAACAGGGGGCCAAGAGACCCAGTACTTC

clone_size: -
d_call: TRBD1
v_call: TRBV5-1
j_call: TRBJ2-1
cdr3_aa: CASSQTGFNEQFF
cdr3_nt: TGCGCCAGCAGCCAGACAGGGTTTAATGAGCAGTTCTTC

clone_size: -
d_call: TRBD1
v_call: TRBV20-1
j_call: TRBJ2-4
cdr3_aa: CSASVGTGKNIQYF
cdr3_nt: TGCAGTGCTAGTGTCGGGACAGGGAAAAACATTCAGTACTTC

clone_size: -
d_call: -
v_call: TRBV29-1
j_call: TRBJ2-7
cdr3_aa: CSGSRDHEQYF
cdr3_nt: TGCAGCGGTTCGAGGGATCACGAGCAGTACTTC

clone_size: -
d_call: TRBD1
v_call: TRBV20-1
j_call: TRBJ1-1
cdr3_aa: CSANRQGGSPEAFF
cdr3_nt: TGCAGTGCTAACCGACAGGGAGGGTCCCCTGAAGCTTTCTTT

clone_size: -
d_call: -
v_call: TRBV7-9
j_call: TRBJ2-1
cdr3_aa: CASSQLAGEQFF
cdr3_nt: TGTGCCAGCAGCCAATTAGCAGGGGAGCAGTTCTTC

clone_size: -
d_call: TRBD2
v_call: TRBV6-5
j_call: TRBJ2-1
cdr3_aa: CASSPSTSGNEQFF
cdr3_nt: TGTGCCAGCAGTCCTTCTACTAGCGGCAATGAGCAGTTCTTC

clone_size: -
d_call: TRBD2
v_call: TRBV3-1
j_call: TRBJ2-1
cdr3_aa: CASSATSVGEQFF
cdr3_nt: TGTGCCAGCAGCGCGACTAGCGTGGGTGAGCAGTTCTTC

clone_size: -
d_call: -
v_call: TRBV29-1
j_call: TRBJ2-7
cdr3_aa: CSVAYGSYEQYF
cdr3_nt: TGCAGCGTTGCTTACGGGTCCTACGAGCAGTACTTC

clone_size: -
d_call: TRBD2
v_call: TRBV11-2
j_call: TRBJ2-1
cdr3_aa: CASSLGILASGRSGNEQFF
cdr3_nt: TGTGCCAGCAGCTTAGGAATTTTGGCTAGCGGGAGGTCGGGAAATGAGCAGTTCTTC

clone_size: -
d_call: -
v_call: TRBV20-1
j_call: TRBJ2-1
cdr3_aa: CSAADTAHNEQFF
cdr3_nt: TGCAGTGCCGCAGACACCGCCCACAATGAGCAGTTCTTC

clone_size: -
d_call: TRBD1
v_call: TRBV29-1
j_call: TRBJ2-1
cdr3_aa: CSVGQGALYNEQFF
cdr3_nt: TGCAGCGTTGGACAGGGGGCCCTCTACAATGAGCAGTTCTTC

clone_size: -
d_call: -
v_call: TRBV7-2
j_call: TRBJ1-5
cdr3_aa: CASSPFGQPQHF
cdr3_nt: TGTGCCAGCAGCCCTTTTGGTCAGCCCCAGCATTTT

clone_size: -
d_call: TRBD2
v_call: TRBV5-1
j_call: TRBJ2-1
cdr3_aa: CASSFPLAGNEQFF
cdr3_nt: TGCGCCAGCAGCTTTCCACTAGCGGGCAATGAGCAGTTCTTC

clone_size: -
d_call: -
v_call: TRBV12-5
j_call: TRBJ1-5
cdr3_aa: CASGSDSNQPQHF
cdr3_nt: TGTGCTAGTGGTTCGGATAGCAATCAGCCCCAGCATTTT

clone_size: -
d_call: -
v_call: TRBV20-1
j_call: TRBJ2-7
cdr3_aa: CSATGDSYEQYF
cdr3_nt: TGCAGTGCAACTGGCGACTCCTACGAGCAGTACTTC

clone_size: -
d_call: -
v_call: TRBV6-1
j_call: TRBJ2-1
cdr3_aa: CASTQTHLGRRDNEQFF
cdr3_nt: TGTGCCAGCACTCAAACTCATCTAGGGCGGAGGGACAATGAGCAGTTCTTC

clone_size: once
d_call: -
v_call: TRBV20-1
j_call: TRBJ2-5
cdr3_aa: CSAGGRDQETQYF
cdr3_nt: TGCAGTGCTGGGGGGAGAGACCAAGAGACCCAGTACTTC

clone_size: -
d_call: -
v_call: TRBV3-1
j_call: TRBJ1-1
cdr3_aa: CASSQGELMNTEAFF
cdr3_nt: TGTGCCAGCAGCCAGGGGGAATTGATGAACACTGAAGCTTTCTTT

clone_size: -
d_call: TRBD1
v_call: TRBV5-6
j_call: TRBJ2-3
cdr3_aa: CASSWTGPNTQYF
cdr3_nt: TGTGCCAGCAGCTGGACAGGTCCCAATACGCAGTATTTT

clone_size: once
d_call: -
v_call: TRBV12-3/TRBV12-4
j_call: TRBJ1-6
cdr3_aa: CASSLQLTSPLHF
cdr3_nt: TGTGCCAGCAGTCTTCAATTGACATCACCCCTCCACTTT

clone_size: -
d_call: -
v_call: TRBV29-1
j_call: TRBJ1-1
cdr3_aa: CSVENTEAFF
cdr3_nt: TGCAGCGTAGAGAACACTGAAGCTTTCTTT

clone_size: -
d_call: TRBD1
v_call: TRBV28
j_call: TRBJ2-3
cdr3_aa: CASSRYDRGVTDTQYF
cdr3_nt: TGTGCCAGCAGTAGATACGACAGGGGGGTGACAGATACGCAGTATTTT

clone_size: -
d_call: TRBD1
v_call: TRBV28
j_call: TRBJ2-7
cdr3_aa: CASSNNRGKSRHEQYF
cdr3_nt: TGTGCCAGCAGTAACAACAGGGGGAAGTCTAGACACGAGCAGTACTTC

clone_size: once
d_call: TRBD2
v_call: TRBV25-1
j_call: TRBJ2-7
cdr3_aa: CASSLAGGTFEQYF
cdr3_nt: TGTGCCAGCAGCTTAGCGGGAGGGACGTTCGAGCAGTACTTC

clone_size: -
d_call: -
v_call: TRBV15
j_call: TRBJ2-3
cdr3_aa: CATSTGGTDTQYF
cdr3_nt: TGTGCCACCAGCACAGGGGGGACAGATACGCAGTATTTT

clone_size: -
d_call: -
v_call: TRBV7-7
j_call: TRBJ2-5
cdr3_aa: CASSNYRDQETQYF
cdr3_nt: TGTGCCAGCAGCAACTACAGGGACCAAGAGACCCAGTACTTC

clone_size: -
d_call: -
v_call: TRBV5-4
j_call: TRBJ2-5
cdr3_aa: CASRPDTQETQYF
cdr3_nt: TGTGCCAGCAGACCCGACACGCAAGAGACCCAGTACTTC

clone_size: -
d_call: -
v_call: TRBV18
j_call: TRBJ2-2
cdr3_aa: CASSPQGTNTGELFF
cdr3_nt: TGTGCCAGCTCACCACAGGGGACGAACACCGGGGAGCTGTTTTTT

clone_size: -
d_call: -
v_call: TRBV7-9
j_call: TRBJ2-4
cdr3_aa: CASSYHLAKNIQYF
cdr3_nt: TGTGCCAGCAGCTATCATCTAGCCAAAAACATTCAGTACTTC

clone_size: -
d_call: -
v_call: TRBV29-1
j_call: TRBJ1-1
cdr3_aa: CSASWTEAFF
cdr3_nt: TGCAGCGCAAGTTGGACTGAAGCTTTCTTT

clone_size: -
d_call: -
v_call: TRBV20-1
j_call: TRBJ2-7
cdr3_aa: CSARIWEFGRYEQYF
cdr3_nt: TGCAGTGCTAGGATTTGGGAGTTCGGCCGATACGAGCAGTACTTC

clone_size: -
d_call: -
v_call: TRBV5-5
j_call: TRBJ2-1
cdr3_aa: CASSFSPYNEQFF
cdr3_nt: TGTGCCAGCAGCTTCTCCCCCTACAATGAGCAGTTCTTC

clone_size: -
d_call: -
v_call: TRBV15
j_call: TRBJ2-7
cdr3_aa: CATSRGRAENRYEQYF
cdr3_nt: TGTGCCACCAGCAGGGGAAGAGCGGAGAACCGCTACGAGCAGTACTTC

clone_size: -
d_call: -
v_call: TRBV29-1
j_call: TRBJ2-7
cdr3_aa: CSVPTSTYEQYF
cdr3_nt: TGCAGCGTTCCGACGTCCACCTACGAGCAGTACTTC

clone_size: -
d_call: -
v_call: TRBV4-1
j_call: TRBJ1-4
cdr3_aa: CASSQGQRFSTNEKLFF
cdr3_nt: TGCGCCAGCAGCCAGGGACAAAGATTTTCAACTAATGAAAAACTGTTTTTT

clone_size: once
d_call: -
v_call: TRBV5-6
j_call: TRBJ2-7
cdr3_aa: CASSFVTYEQYF
cdr3_nt: TGTGCCAGCAGCTTCGTCACCTACGAGCAGTACTTC

clone_size: -
d_call: -
v_call: TRBV6-6
j_call: TRBJ1-2
cdr3_aa: CASSYSPPTGWWGYTF
cdr3_nt: TGTGCCAGCAGTTACTCCCCCCCCACAGGGTGGTGGGGCTACACCTTC

clone_size: -
d_call: -
v_call: TRBV6-6
j_call: TRBJ1-1
cdr3_aa: CASSPPQGSTEAFF
cdr3_nt: TGTGCCAGCAGCCCTCCTCAGGGGTCCACTGAAGCTTTCTTT

clone_size: -
d_call: -
v_call: TRBV30
j_call: TRBJ1-2
cdr3_aa: CAWTPFNYGYTF
cdr3_nt: TGTGCCTGGACCCCTTTTAACTATGGCTACACCTTC

clone_size: -
d_call: -
v_call: TRBV3-1
j_call: TRBJ1-1
cdr3_aa: CASSLRDPTEAFF
cdr3_nt: TGTGCCAGCAGTCTCAGGGACCCCACTGAAGCTTTCTTT

clone_size: few
d_call: -
v_call: TRBV5-8
j_call: TRBJ2-3
cdr3_aa: CASSLVGADTQYF
cdr3_nt: TGTGCCAGCAGCTTGGTCGGGGCAGATACGCAGTATTTT

clone_size: -
d_call: TRBD2
v_call: TRBV6-9
j_call: TRBJ2-7
cdr3_aa: CASSYAITSGTRSYEQYF
cdr3_nt: TGTGCCAGCAGTTATGCAATAACCTCCGGGACTAGGTCCTACGAGCAGTACTTC

clone_size: -
d_call: -
v_call: TRBV29-1
j_call: TRBJ1-2
cdr3_aa: CSVVGTGWYGYTF
cdr3_nt: TGCAGCGTTGTTGGTACAGGGTGGTATGGCTACACCTTC

clone_size: -
d_call: -
v_call: TRBV20-1
j_call: TRBJ2-5
cdr3_aa: CSAIPDSLRYQETQYF
cdr3_nt: TGCAGTGCTATTCCAGACTCGCTTCGGTACCAAGAGACCCAGTACTTC

clone_size: -
d_call: -
v_call: TRBV9
j_call: TRBJ1-1
cdr3_aa: CASSAGTHNTEAFF
cdr3_nt: TGTGCCAGCAGCGCCGGGACACATAACACTGAAGCTTTCTTT

clone_size: -
d_call: TRBD1
v_call: TRBV6-1
j_call: TRBJ1-2
cdr3_aa: CASSESDRDNYGYTF
cdr3_nt: TGTGCCAGCAGTGAAAGTGACAGGGACAACTATGGCTACACCTTC